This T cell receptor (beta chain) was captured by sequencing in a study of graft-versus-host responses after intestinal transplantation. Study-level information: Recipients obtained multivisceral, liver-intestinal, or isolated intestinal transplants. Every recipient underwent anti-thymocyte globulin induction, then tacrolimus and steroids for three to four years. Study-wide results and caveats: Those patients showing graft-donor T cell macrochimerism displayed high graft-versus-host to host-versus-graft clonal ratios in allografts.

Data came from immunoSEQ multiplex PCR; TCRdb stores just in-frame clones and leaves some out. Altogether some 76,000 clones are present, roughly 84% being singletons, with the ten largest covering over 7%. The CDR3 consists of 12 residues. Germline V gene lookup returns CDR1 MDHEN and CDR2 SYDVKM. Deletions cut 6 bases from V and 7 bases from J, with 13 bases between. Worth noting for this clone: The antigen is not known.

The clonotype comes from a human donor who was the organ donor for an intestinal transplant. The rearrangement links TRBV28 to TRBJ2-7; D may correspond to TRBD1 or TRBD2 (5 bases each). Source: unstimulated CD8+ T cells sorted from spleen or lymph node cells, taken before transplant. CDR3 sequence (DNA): TGTGCCAGCAGCTCCCCGGGGCGGGAGCAGTACTTC. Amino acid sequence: CASSSPGREQYF.